Presented here are 30 T cell receptor beta chains from one specimen sequenced in a study of CD8 T cells in ankylosing spondylitis. A single record per CDR3 protein comes from TCRdb applying MiXCR to the 5' RACE reads. The sample carries approximately 210,000 distinct CDR3 sequences, over 10% recorded once. The sample taken for sequencing was blood, either unsorted or a sorted T cell fraction (not recorded which). Every receptor here comes from a male donor with ankylosing spondylitis or in good health (not recorded which).

The chain uses TRBV9 and TRBJ2-5, with D perhaps matching TRBD1 (6 bases). The V end lost 0 bases, the J end lost 2 bases, and 8 bases lay between the germline ends. Germline V gene lookup returns CDR1 SGDLS and CDR2 YYNGEE. The CDR3 loop spans 14 amino acids. The CDR3 region is CASSVEGTQETQYF. The CDR3, as DNA: TGTGCCAGCAGCGTAGAGGGGACACAAGAGACCCAGTACTTC.

This clonotype occurred a few times. The chain has TRBV21-1 and TRBJ1-4; TRBD1 was called by the table and not checked on the DNA. TRBV21-1 is termed a pseudogene. CDR3 length: 17 amino acids. The DNA for the CDR3 is TGTGCCAGCACCTCCCTTACAAAACAGGGGCGGGTTGAAAAACTGTTTTTT. Encoded protein: CASTSLTKQGRVEKLFF.

V and J are TRBV19 and TRBJ1-5; D gene unclear. This CDR3 spans 14 amino acids. Germline V gives CDR1 LNHDA, CDR2 SQIVND (reference sequence). V gave up 3 bases and J gave up 2 bases, with 8 bases separating them. CDR3 bases: TGTGCCAGTAGTATCGCCGGGGGCAATCAGCCCCAGCATTTT. Its translation is CASSIAGGNQPQHF.

The sample holds a few counts of this clonotype. The rearrangement links TRBV3-1 to TRBJ2-7, with 11 bases identical to TRBD2. Looked up from germline, CDR1 is LGHDT and CDR2 is YNNKEL (reference sequence). The CDR3 consists of 16 residues. V lost 0 bases, J lost 3 bases, and 4 bases stayed unmatched. CDR3 coding DNA: TGTGCCAGCAGCCAAGATCGACTAGCGGGACTCTACGAGCAGTACTTC. Amino acid sequence: CASSQDRLAGLYEQYF.

The genes are TRBV27 and TRBJ2-3, with TRBD2 matching over 10 bases. Looked up from germline, CDR1 is MNHEY and CDR2 is SMNVEV (reference sequence). The CDR3 is 16 residues long. Trimming at V came to 3 bases and at J to 4 bases, leaving 7 bases not matched to a gene. The CDR3 sequence: CASSLEREGLADTQYF. CDR3 nucleotide sequence: TGTGCCAGCAGTTTGGAGCGGGAGGGCCTCGCAGATACGCAGTATTTT.

The genes are TRBV6-1 and TRBJ2-5, with TRBD1 identical over 7 bases. There are 13 residues in the CDR3. Germline V lookup: CDR1 MNHNS, CDR2 SASEGT. J lost 5 bases, V lost 6 bases, and 6 bases had no gene match. The CDR3 protein is CASSFTGAETQYF. CDR3 DNA sequence: TGTGCCAGCAGCTTTACAGGGGCGGAGACCCAGTACTTC.

This chain connects TRBV7-9 to TRBJ2-2; 14 bases agree with TRBD2. The trim removed 5 bases at V and 8 bases at J, leaving 7 bases unmatched. CDR3 length: 16 amino acids. Germline assignment: CDR1 SEHNR and CDR2 FQNEAQ (reference sequence). CDR3 protein: CASSLPGTSGSGELFF. For the CDR3, the DNA is TGTGCCAGCAGCCTCCCCGGGACTAGCGGGAGTGGGGAGCTGTTTTTT.

V gene TRBV12-3 or TRBV12-4 combines with J gene TRBJ2-1; D is possibly TRBD1 (6 bases). The CDR3 covers 14 residues. Trimming left V 9 bases short and J 4 bases short, with 16 bases between. Written as DNA, the CDR3 is TGTGCCAGTGGGGCAGGGGCAACTTACAATGAGCAGTTCTTC. It codes for CASGAGATYNEQFF.

The gene calls are TRBV4-2 and TRBJ2-3; TRBD2 aligns across 10 bases. V lost 4 bases, J lost 4 bases, and 8 bases stayed unmatched. The CDR3 covers 16 residues. The germline CDR1 and CDR2 sequences are LGHNA and YNFKEQ. The CDR3 here is CASSPETSGFPDTQYF. CDR3 DNA sequence: TGTGCCAGCAGCCCGGAGACTAGCGGGTTTCCAGATACGCAGTATTTT.

The chain uses TRBV5-1 and TRBJ1-1; weak D call: TRBD1 (5 bases). With 3 bases removed from V and 4 bases from J, the gap between germline ends came to 13 bases. Germline CDR1 SGHRS, CDR2 YFSETQ. This CDR3 has 14 amino acids. The CDR3 nucleotides read TGCGCCAGCAGCTCGGAGGGGCAGGGCACTGAAGCTTTCTTT. This translates into CASSSEGQGTEAFF.

The genes are TRBV12-3 or TRBV12-4 and TRBJ2-1; the D is unclear. The CDR3 is 15 amino acids. V was pared by 1 base and J by 3 bases, with 10 bases between. The CDR3 DNA follows: TGTGCCAGCAGTTTAGACACGTCCTACTACAATGAGCAGTTCTTC. It yields the protein CASSLDTSYYNEQFF.

The chain is built from TRBV4-1 and TRBJ2-7, with a weak D call TRBD1 (5 bases). The germline V gene encodes CDR1 MGHRA and CDR2 YSYEKL. V was shortened by 3 bases and J by 3 bases, with 15 bases between the two germline ends. The CDR3 length is 15 residues. CDR3 in amino acids: CASSQGQGILYEQYF. CDR3 coding DNA: TGCGCCAGCAGCCAGGGCCAGGGCATCCTCTACGAGCAGTACTTC.

This clonotype was seen repeatedly, ten times or more. V usage is TRBV12-3 or TRBV12-4 and J usage is TRBJ2-2; no clear D gene. Trimming left V 10 bases short and J 4 bases short, with 7 bases between. The CDR3 spans 11 residues. The CDR3 sequence: CATFSTGELFF. The CDR3 nucleotides read TGTGCCACCTTCTCCACCGGGGAGCTGTTTTTT.

This clonotype was counted only a few times. The gene calls are TRBV5-6 and TRBJ1-1, with a tentative D call TRBD1 (5 bases). CDR1 and CDR2 from the germline V gene are SGHDT and YYEEEE. V dropped 0 bases and J dropped 0 bases, with 9 bases sitting between them. This CDR3 is built from 15 residues. The CDR3 nucleotides read TGTGCCAGCAGCTTGGGATGGGGGATGAACACTGAAGCTTTCTTT. Protein: CASSLGWGMNTEAFF.

This clonotype was seen only once. This chain uses TRBV5-1 with TRBJ2-5, with 8 bases that match TRBD1. Germline trimming cut 4 bases from V and 5 bases from J; bases unmatched to any gene: 10. This CDR3 spans 15 amino acids. Per germline, CDR1 SGHRS and CDR2 YFSETQ. CDR3 sequence (DNA): TGCGCCAGCAGCCCGGAGGGACAGGATCCCGAGACCCAGTACTTC. This encodes CASSPEGQDPETQYF.

The CDR3 bases are TGTGCCAGCAGTCAAACGTTGGACAGGACGTACGAGCAGTACTTC. It is translated as CASSQTLDRTYEQYF. V is TRBV6-1 and J is TRBJ2-7, with 7 bases fitting TRBD1. The ends lost 5 bases at V and 4 bases at J; junction bases unmatched: 11. The CDR3 runs to 15 residues. The germline V gene encodes CDR1 MNHNS and CDR2 SASEGT.

This sequence joins TRBV18 and TRBJ1-5; D not resolved. Trimming shortened V by 2 bases and J by 3 bases, and 8 bases separated the two germline ends. The CDR3 has 14 residues. Germline lookup yields CDR1 KGHSH and CDR2 LQKENI. CDR3 coding DNA: TGTGCCAGCTCACCAGGGCAGTACAATCAGCCCCAGCATTTT. This translates into CASSPGQYNQPQHF. Looking up the rest from reference TRBV18 and TRBJ1-5 gives the full variable domain: NAGVMQNPRHLVRRRGQEARLRCSPMKGHSHVYWYRQLPEEGLKFMVYLQKENIIDESGMPKERFSAEFPKEGPSILRIQQVVRGDSAAYFCASSPGQYNQPQHFGDGTRLSIL.

This chain connects TRBV12-3 or TRBV12-4 to TRBJ1-4; the match to TRBD1 covers 7 bases. The CDR3 contains 12 residues. Losses at the gene ends were 6 bases for V and 12 bases for J; bases not matched to a gene: 7. The CDR3 DNA reads TGTGCCAGCAGCCAGACAGGGCAGGAACTGTTTTTT. Residues: CASSQTGQELFF.

This clonotype occurred many times. This chain joins TRBV2 and TRBJ2-2, with D hard to call. In germline, CDR1 is SNHLY, CDR2 FYNNEI. With 4 bases removed from V and 4 bases from J, the gap between germline ends came to 16 bases. This CDR3 contains 16 residues. The CDR3 here is CASSAMAEVATGELFF. DNA for the CDR3: TGTGCCAGCAGTGCTATGGCAGAGGTGGCCACCGGGGAGCTGTTTTTT.

This clonotype has just a few counts. The J gene is TRBJ2-1, the V gene TRBV5-1, with 14 bases lining up with TRBD2. The V gene end was trimmed by 4 bases and the J gene end by 1 base; junction bases not matched to a gene: 13. The CDR3 loop spans 20 amino acids. Germline-derived CDR1 and CDR2 are SGHRS and YFSETQ. The CDR3 DNA is TGCGCCAGCAGCACATCCCCGACTAGCGGGAGGGCCCTTTCCTACAATGAGCAGTTCTTC. It translates to CASSTSPTSGRALSYNEQFF.

The chain carries TRBV20-1 and TRBJ2-1, with 10 positions matching TRBD2. The CDR3 is 16 residues long. Trimming took 0 bases from V and 5 from J; bases not matched to a gene: 7. The germline V gene has CDR1 DFQATT and CDR2 SNEGSKA (reference sequence). The CDR3 nucleotides are TGCAGTGCTAGAGATGTTACTAGCGGGGACCACAATGAGCAGTTCTTC. Residues: CSARDVTSGDHNEQFF.

This clonotype was picked up many times. This chain connects TRBV25-1 to TRBJ1-1, with D perhaps TRBD1 (5 bases). V was cut by 2 bases and J by 5 bases, with 12 bases left in between. Per the germline V gene, CDR1 is MGHDK and CDR2 is SYGVNS. CDR3 length equals 14 residues. The CDR3 reads CASSEGPGGTEAFF. CDR3 DNA: TGTGCCAGCAGTGAAGGTCCGGGGGGAACTGAAGCTTTCTTT.

This clonotype has a handful of counts. The chain uses TRBV12-3 or TRBV12-4 and TRBJ2-7, with D possibly being TRBD1 (6 bases). The CDR3 contains 13 residues. Trimming pared 7 bases from V and 2 bases from J, leaving 12 bases between. CDR3 coding DNA: TGTGCCAGCACCAGGGGCTGGCCCTACGAGCAGTACTTC. Residues: CASTRGWPYEQYF.

CDR3 in amino acids: CASSLLGTGTHEQYF. The CDR3 DNA reads TGTGCCAGCAGCTTACTCGGGACAGGGACCCACGAGCAGTACTTC. The V call is TRBV7-9, the J call TRBJ2-7, with 9 bases matching TRBD1. The CDR3 sequence is 15 residues long. Per the germline V gene, CDR1 is SEHNR and CDR2 is FQNEAQ (reference sequence). V shed 2 bases, J shed 5 bases, and the junction held 7 bases outside the gene matches. The complete variable domain, with remaining parts taken from reference TRBV7-9 and TRBJ2-7, reads DTGVSQNPRHKITKRGQNVTFRCDPISEHNRLYWYRQTLGQGPEFLTYFQNEAQLEKSRLLSDRFSAERPKGSFSTLEIQRTEQGDSAMYLCASSLLGTGTHEQYFGPGTRLTVT.

The chain is built from TRBV30 and TRBJ2-1, with 9 bases fitting TRBD2. CDR3 length: 14 residues. Germline trimming cut 8 bases from V and 8 bases from J; bases unmatched to any gene: 13. The germline V gene encodes CDR1 GTSNPN and CDR2 SVGIG (reference sequence). In DNA form, the CDR3 reads TGTGCCCTCGAGGTGACTAGCGGAGGAGATGAGCAGTTCTTC. Translating it yields CALEVTSGGDEQFF. The complete variable domain, with remaining parts taken from reference TRBV30 and TRBJ2-1, reads SQTIHQWPATLVQPVGSPLSLECTVEGTSNPNLYWYRQAAGRGLQLLFYSVGIGQISSEVPQNLSASRPQDRQFILSSKKLLLSDSGFYLCALEVTSGGDEQFFGPGTRLTVL.

The chain recombines TRBV7-8 with TRBJ2-7; 8 positions match TRBD1. J gave up 0 bases and V 7 bases, and 11 bases lay outside the gene matches. Germline V lookup: CDR1 SGHVS, CDR2 FQNEAQ. The CDR3 loop spans 16 amino acids. The CDR3 DNA follows: TGTGCCAGCACTGACGGGACAGGTCTTAGCTCCTACGAGCAGTACTTC. Residues: CASTDGTGLSSYEQYF.

This clonotype was seen more than once but under ten times. The chain links TRBV5-6 to TRBJ2-3, with 9 bases aligning to TRBD2. In germline, CDR1 is SGHDT, CDR2 YYEEEE. The CDR3 length is 15 residues. The J segment lost 4 bases and the V segment lost 1 base, leaving 4 bases of the junction unmatched. This CDR3 reads CASSLIAGVSDTQYF. DNA of the CDR3: TGTGCCAGCAGCTTGATAGCGGGAGTTTCAGATACGCAGTATTTT. The complete variable domain, with remaining parts taken from reference TRBV5-6 and TRBJ2-3, reads DAGVTQSPTHLIKTRGQQVTLRCSPKSGHDTVSWYQQALGQGPQFIFQYYEEEERQRGNFPDRFSGHQFPNYSSELNVNALLLGDSALYLCASSLIAGVSDTQYFGPGTRLTVL.

The gene calls are TRBV7-8 and TRBJ1-1, with D possibly being TRBD1 (6 bases). This CDR3 contains 15 residues. Germline V gene sequence: CDR1 SGHVS, CDR2 FQNEAQ. V gave up 5 bases and J gave up 4 bases, with 17 bases separating them. The CDR3 DNA sequence: TGTGCCAGCAGCCCCAGCGGGGGCCGTATCACTGAAGCTTTCTTT. Encoded protein: CASSPSGGRITEAFF.

The genes are TRBV28 and TRBJ2-1; 8 positions match TRBD2. Germline CDR1 is MDHEN and CDR2 is SYDVKM. The V gene end was trimmed by 6 bases and the J gene end by 1 base; junction bases not matched to a gene: 8. This CDR3 comprises 16 residues. The CDR3 sequence: CASSPPGGASYNEQFF. The CDR3 bases are TGTGCCAGCAGCCCACCCGGGGGGGCGTCCTACAATGAGCAGTTCTTC. Based on the CDR3 plus reference TRBV28 and TRBJ2-1, the full variable domain is DVKVTQSSRYLVKRTGEKVFLECVQDMDHENMFWYRQDPGLGLRLIYFSYDVKMKEKGDIPEGYSVSREKKERFSLILESASTNQTSMYLCASSPPGGASYNEQFFGPGTRLTVL.

V is TRBV19 and J is TRBJ1-2; the D gene is possibly TRBD1 (6 bases). The germline V gene encodes CDR1 LNHDA and CDR2 SQIVND (reference sequence). V lost 6 bases to trimming and J lost 9 bases, with 23 bases between them. This CDR3 has 15 amino acids. The CDR3 loop reads CASRPRGTLPPRYTF. CDR3 bases: TGTGCCAGTAGGCCCCGGGGGACACTCCCACCACGCTACACCTTC.